The clone carrying this T cell receptor (beta chain) was recorded many times. This entry is derived from a study of T cells in Graves' hyperthyroidism and ophthalmopathy. On the study more broadly: The authors collected peripheral blood at initial diagnosis, before any treatment.

V was clipped by 4 bases and J by 8 bases; unmatched bases: 10. Germline V CDR1 and CDR2: SGHNT, YENEEA. The CDR3 contains 14 residues. Researchers barred patients who had uncontrolled infection, other autoimmune disease, pregnancy or lactation. Amplified TCR beta CDR3 regions came from RNA transcripts. TCR CDR3 regions were first amplified by RT-PCR with HTBI primers. One entry per CDR3 protein results from TCRdb running MiXCR on the multiplex PCR reads. The table has around 380,000 distinct CDR3 sequences, roughly 14% seen once. This clonotype originated in a man aged 25 to 40 with Graves' hyperthyroidism that later progressed to Graves' ophthalmopathy. The chain links TRBV11-3 to TRBJ1-2, with TRBD1 matching 7 bases. Sequenced sample: blood. The CDR3 is CASSSRQGFGGYTF. The DNA for the CDR3 is TGTGCCAGCAGCTCTAGACAGGGATTCGGCGGCTACACCTTC.